The sequence of this T cell receptor beta chain was determined in a study of cytomegalovirus exposure and HLA in healthy donors. Researchers ran the PCR with 60 Vbeta and 13 Jbeta primers. Repertoires were generated with immunoSEQ multiplex PCR, while TCRdb's copy carries only in-frame clones and drops some. Seen here are 130,000 to 150,000 clones, roughly 80% observed once, and the top ten hold roughly 1%. This clone appeared a single time. V was trimmed by 3 bases and J by 5 bases, leaving 4 bases between them. The V gene's germline CDR1 is DFQATT and CDR2 SNEGSKA (reference sequence). The CDR3 runs to 10 residues.

The TCR sequence derives from a man aged 18 to 35 in good health and CMV-seronegative. The V call is TRBV20-1, the J call TRBJ2-5; D is uncertain. The sample was PBMCs. The chain's CDR3 is CSASMETQYF. CDR3 nucleotides: TGCAGTGCTAGCATGGAGACCCAGTACTTC.